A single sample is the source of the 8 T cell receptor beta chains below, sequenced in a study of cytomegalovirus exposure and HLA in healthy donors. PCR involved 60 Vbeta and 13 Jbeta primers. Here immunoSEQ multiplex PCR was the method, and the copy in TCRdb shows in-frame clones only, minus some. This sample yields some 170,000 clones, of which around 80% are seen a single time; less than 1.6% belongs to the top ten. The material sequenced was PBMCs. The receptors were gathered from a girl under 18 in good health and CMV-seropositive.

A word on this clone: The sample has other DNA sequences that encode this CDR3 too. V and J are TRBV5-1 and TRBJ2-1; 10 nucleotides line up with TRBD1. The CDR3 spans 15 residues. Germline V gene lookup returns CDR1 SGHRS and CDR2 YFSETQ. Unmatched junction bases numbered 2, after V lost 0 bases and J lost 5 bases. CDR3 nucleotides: TGCGCCAGCAGCTTGGCCGGGACAGGGGACAATGAGCAGTTCTTC. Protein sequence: CASSLAGTGDNEQFF.

The CDR3 DNA follows: TGTGCCAGCAGCTTACGAGGTGGCTACACCTTC. Its protein is CASSLRGGYTF. V is TRBV11-2 and J is TRBJ1-2, with D uncertain. CDR1 SGHAT and CDR2 FQNNGV come from the germline V gene. Trimming left V 2 bases short and J 7 bases short, with 5 bases between. The length of the CDR3 is 11 residues.

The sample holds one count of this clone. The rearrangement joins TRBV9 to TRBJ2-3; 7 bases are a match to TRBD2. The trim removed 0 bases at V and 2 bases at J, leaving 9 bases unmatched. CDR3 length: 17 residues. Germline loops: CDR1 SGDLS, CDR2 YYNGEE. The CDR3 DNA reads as TGTGCCAGCAGCGTAGAGGGCGGGAGTACCATCACAGATACGCAGTATTTT. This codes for CASSVEGGSTITDTQYF.

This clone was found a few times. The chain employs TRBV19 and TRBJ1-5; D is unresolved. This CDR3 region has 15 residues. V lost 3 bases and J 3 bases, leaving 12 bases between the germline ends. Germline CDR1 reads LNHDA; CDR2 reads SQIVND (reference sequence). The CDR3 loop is CASSMYRTSNQPQHF. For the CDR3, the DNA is TGTGCCAGTAGTATGTATCGGACTTCCAATCAGCCCCAGCATTTT.

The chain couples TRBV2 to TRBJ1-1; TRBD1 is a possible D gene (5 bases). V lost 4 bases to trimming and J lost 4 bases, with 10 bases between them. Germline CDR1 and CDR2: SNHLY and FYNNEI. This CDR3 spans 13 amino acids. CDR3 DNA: TGTGCCAGCAGTGGACGGGGGGGCACTGAAGCTTTCTTT. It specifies CASSGRGGTEAFF.

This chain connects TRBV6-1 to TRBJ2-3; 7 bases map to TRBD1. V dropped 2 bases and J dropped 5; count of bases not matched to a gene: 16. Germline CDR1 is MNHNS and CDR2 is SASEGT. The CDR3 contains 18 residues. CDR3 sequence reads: CASSELTTTRGQKDTQYF. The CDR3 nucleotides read TGTGCCAGCAGTGAACTTACTACAACGAGGGGGCAGAAAGATACGCAGTATTTT.

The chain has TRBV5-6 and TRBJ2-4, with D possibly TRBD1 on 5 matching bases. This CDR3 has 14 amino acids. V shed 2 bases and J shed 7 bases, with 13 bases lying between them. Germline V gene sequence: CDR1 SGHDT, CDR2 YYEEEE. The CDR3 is CASSFSTGGNIQYF. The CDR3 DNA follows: TGTGCCAGCAGCTTTTCTACAGGTGGCAACATTCAGTACTTC.

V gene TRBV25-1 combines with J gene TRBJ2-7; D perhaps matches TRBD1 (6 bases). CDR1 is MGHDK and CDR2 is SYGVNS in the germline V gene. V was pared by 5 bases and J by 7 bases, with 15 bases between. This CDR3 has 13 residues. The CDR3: CASSRAGAPEQYF. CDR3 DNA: TGTGCCAGCAGTCGGGCAGGGGCGCCTGAGCAGTACTTC.